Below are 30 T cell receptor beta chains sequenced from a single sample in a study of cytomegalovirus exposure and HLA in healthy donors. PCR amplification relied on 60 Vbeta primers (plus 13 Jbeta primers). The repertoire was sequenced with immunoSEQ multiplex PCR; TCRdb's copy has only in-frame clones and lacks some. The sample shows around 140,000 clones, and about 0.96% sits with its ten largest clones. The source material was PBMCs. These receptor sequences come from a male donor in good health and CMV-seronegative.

The CDR3, as DNA: TGTGCCAGCAGCCTCACAGGGGATGGAGAGCAGTACTTC. Its translation: CASSLTGDGEQYF. The chain links TRBV5-6 to TRBJ2-7; 7 bases are shared with TRBD1. Germline CDR1 SGHDT, CDR2 YYEEEE. The CDR3 is 13 amino acids. The junction had 8 bases not matched to a gene; V was cut back by 4 bases and J by 7 bases.

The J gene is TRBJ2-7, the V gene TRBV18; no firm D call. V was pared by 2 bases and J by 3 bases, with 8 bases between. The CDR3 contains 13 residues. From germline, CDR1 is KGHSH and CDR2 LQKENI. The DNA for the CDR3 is TGTGCCAGCTCACCAGTAGTGAACTACGAGCAGTACTTC. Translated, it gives CASSPVVNYEQYF.

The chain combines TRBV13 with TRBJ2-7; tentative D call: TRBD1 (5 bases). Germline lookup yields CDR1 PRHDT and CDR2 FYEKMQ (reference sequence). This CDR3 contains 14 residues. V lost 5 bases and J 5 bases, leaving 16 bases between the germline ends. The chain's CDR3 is CASSVSRAPDEQYF. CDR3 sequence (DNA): TGTGCCAGCAGCGTCTCCAGGGCCCCGGACGAGCAGTACTTC.

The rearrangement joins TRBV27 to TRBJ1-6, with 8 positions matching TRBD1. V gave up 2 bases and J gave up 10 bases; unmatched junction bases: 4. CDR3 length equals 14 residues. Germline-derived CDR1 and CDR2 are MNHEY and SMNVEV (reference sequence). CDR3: CASSLLGQGSPLHF. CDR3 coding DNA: TGTGCCAGCAGTTTACTAGGACAGGGCTCACCCCTCCACTTT.

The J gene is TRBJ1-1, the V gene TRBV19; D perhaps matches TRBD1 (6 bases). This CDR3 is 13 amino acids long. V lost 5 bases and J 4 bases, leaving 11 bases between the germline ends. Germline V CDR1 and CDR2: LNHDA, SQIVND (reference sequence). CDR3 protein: CASSWQGSTEAFF. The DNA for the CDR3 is TGTGCCAGTAGTTGGCAGGGGAGCACTGAAGCTTTCTTT.

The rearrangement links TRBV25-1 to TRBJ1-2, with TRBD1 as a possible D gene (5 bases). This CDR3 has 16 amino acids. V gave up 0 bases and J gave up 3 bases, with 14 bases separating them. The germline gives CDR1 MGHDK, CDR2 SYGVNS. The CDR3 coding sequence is TGTGCCAGCAGTGAATATACGCCTAGGGGCGACTATGGCTACACCTTC. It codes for CASSEYTPRGDYGYTF.

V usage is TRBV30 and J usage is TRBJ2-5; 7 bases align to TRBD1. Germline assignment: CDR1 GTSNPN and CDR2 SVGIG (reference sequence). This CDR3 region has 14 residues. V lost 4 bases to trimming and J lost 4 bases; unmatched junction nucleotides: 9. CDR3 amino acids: CAWNRDSPRETQYF. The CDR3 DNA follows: TGTGCCTGGAACAGGGACAGCCCCCGAGAGACCCAGTACTTC.

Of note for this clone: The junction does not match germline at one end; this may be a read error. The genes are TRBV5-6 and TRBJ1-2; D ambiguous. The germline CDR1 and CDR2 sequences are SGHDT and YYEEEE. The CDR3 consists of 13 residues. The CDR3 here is CASSNLYTGGSPF. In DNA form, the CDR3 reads TGTGCCAGCAGCAATTTGTATACGGGAGGGTCACCCTTC.

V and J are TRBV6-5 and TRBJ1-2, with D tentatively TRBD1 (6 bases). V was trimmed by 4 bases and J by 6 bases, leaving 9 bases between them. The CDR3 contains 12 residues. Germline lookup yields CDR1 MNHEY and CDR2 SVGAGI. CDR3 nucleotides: TGTGCCAGCAGTTCGCCAGGGGATGGCTACACCTTC. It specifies CASSSPGDGYTF.

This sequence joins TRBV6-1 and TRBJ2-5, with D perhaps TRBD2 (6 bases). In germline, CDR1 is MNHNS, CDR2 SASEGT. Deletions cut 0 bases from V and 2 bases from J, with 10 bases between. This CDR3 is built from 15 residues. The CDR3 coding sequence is TGTGCCAGCAGTGAAGCACTAGCCCATCAAGAGACCCAGTACTTC. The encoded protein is CASSEALAHQETQYF.

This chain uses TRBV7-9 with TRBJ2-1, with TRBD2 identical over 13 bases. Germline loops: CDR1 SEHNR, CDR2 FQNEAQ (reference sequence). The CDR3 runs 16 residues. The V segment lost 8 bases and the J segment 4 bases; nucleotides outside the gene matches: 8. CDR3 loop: CASGTSGTSLYNEQFF. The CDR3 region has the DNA TGTGCCAGCGGGACTAGCGGGACTAGTCTTTACAATGAGCAGTTCTTC.

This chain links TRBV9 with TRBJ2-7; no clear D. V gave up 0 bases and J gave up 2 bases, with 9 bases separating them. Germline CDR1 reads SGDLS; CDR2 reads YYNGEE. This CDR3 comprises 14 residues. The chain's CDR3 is CASSVGVDTYEQYF. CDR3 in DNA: TGTGCCAGCAGCGTAGGTGTAGACACCTACGAGCAGTACTTC.

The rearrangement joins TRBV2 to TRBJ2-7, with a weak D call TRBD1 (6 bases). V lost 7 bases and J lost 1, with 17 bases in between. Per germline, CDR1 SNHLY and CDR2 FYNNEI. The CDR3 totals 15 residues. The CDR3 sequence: CASTPGTLRSYEQYF. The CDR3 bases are TGTGCCAGCACTCCCGGGACATTAAGGTCCTACGAGCAGTACTTC.

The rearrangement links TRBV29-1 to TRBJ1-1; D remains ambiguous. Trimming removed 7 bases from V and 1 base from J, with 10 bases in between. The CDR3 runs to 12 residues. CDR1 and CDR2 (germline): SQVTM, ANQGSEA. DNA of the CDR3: TGCAGCGCCTACAGACAGAACACTGAAGCTTTCTTT. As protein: CSAYRQNTEAFF.

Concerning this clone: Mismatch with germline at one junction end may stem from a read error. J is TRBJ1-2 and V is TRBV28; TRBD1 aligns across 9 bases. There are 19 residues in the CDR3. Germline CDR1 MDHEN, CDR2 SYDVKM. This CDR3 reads CVSSSGPGQGYRGDYGYTF. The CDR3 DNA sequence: TGTGTCAGCAGTTCGGGGCCGGGACAGGGCTACCGGGGAGACTATGGCTACACCTTC.

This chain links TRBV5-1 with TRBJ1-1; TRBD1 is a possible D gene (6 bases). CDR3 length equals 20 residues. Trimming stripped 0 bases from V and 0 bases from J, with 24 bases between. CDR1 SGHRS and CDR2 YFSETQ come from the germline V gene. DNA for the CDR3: TGCGCCAGCAGCTTGGGGTTGGGGGCTTCCCTACTTCCAATGAACACTGAAGCTTTCTTT. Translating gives CASSLGLGASLLPMNTEAFF.

CDR3 nucleotide sequence: TGTGCCAGCAGCTTAGCCGGGACTAGAATGAGCACCGGGGAGCTGTTTTTT. Its protein product is CASSLAGTRMSTGELFF. The chain employs TRBV7-9 and TRBJ2-2; 8 positions match TRBD2. The CDR3 sequence is 17 residues long. From germline, CDR1 is SEHNR and CDR2 FQNEAQ (reference sequence). J lost 4 bases, V lost 0 bases, and 7 bases had no gene match.

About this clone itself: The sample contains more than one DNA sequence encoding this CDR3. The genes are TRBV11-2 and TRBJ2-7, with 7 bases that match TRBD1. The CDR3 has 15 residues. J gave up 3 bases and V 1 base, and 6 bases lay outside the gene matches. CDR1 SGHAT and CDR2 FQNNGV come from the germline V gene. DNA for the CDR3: TGTGCCAGCAGCTTAGGACAGGGCGCTAACTACGAGCAGTACTTC. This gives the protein CASSLGQGANYEQYF.

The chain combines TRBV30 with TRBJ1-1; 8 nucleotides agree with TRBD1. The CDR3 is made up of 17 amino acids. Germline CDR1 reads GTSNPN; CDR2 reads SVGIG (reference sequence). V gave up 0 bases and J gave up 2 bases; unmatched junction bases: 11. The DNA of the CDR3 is TGTGCCTGGAGTGTACGGTCAGGGGGCCGGACTAACACTGAAGCTTTCTTT. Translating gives CAWSVRSGGRTNTEAFF.

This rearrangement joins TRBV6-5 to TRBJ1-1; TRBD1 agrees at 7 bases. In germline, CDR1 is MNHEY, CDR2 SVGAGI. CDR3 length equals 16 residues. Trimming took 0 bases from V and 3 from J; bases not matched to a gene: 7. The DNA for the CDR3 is TGTGCCAGCAGTTACTCCCGACAGGGTGGTTACACTGAAGCTTTCTTT. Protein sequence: CASSYSRQGGYTEAFF.

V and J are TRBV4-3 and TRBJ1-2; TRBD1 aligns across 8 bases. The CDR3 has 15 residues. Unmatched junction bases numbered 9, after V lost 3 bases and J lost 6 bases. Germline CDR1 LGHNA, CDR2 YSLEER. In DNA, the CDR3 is TGCGCCAGCAGCCAGGACGGACAGGGCGTTGATGGCTACACCTTC. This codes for CASSQDGQGVDGYTF.

The CDR3 coding sequence is TGCGCCAGCAGCTTGGCTGGCAGGGGGGACATTCAGTACTTC. Amino acid sequence: CASSLAGRGDIQYF. The chain employs TRBV5-1 and TRBJ2-4, with a possible D match to TRBD1 (7 bases). Trimming removed 0 bases from V and 8 bases from J, with 12 bases in between. CDR3 size: 14 residues. Germline V gene lookup returns CDR1 SGHRS and CDR2 YFSETQ. Drawing the rest from reference TRBV5-1 and TRBJ2-4, the complete variable domain is KAGVTQTPRYLIKTRGQQVTLSCSPISGHRSVSWYQQTPGQGLQFLFEYFSETQRNKGNFPGRFSGRQFSNSRSEMNVSTLELGDSALYLCASSLAGRGDIQYFGAGTRLSVL.

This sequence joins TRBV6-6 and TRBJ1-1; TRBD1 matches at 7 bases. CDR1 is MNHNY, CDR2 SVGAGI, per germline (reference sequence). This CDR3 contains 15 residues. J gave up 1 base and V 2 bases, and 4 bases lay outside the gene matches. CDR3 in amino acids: CASSYEQGKNTEAFF. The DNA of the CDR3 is TGTGCCAGCAGTTACGAACAGGGGAAGAACACTGAAGCTTTCTTT.

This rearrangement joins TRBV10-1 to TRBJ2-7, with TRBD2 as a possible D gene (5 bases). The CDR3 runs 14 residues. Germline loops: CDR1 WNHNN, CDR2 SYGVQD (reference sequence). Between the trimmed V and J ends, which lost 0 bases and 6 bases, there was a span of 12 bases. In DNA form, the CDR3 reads TGCGCCAGCAGTGAGTCAAGTCCTCGGGGCGAGCAGTACTTC. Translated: CASSESSPRGEQYF.

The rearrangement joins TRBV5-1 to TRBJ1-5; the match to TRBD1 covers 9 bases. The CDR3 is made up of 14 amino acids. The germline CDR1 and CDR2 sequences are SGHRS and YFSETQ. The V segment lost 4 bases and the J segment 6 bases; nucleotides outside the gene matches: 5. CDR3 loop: CASSPGTGIQPQHF. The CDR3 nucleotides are TGCGCCAGCAGCCCCGGGACAGGGATTCAGCCCCAGCATTTT.

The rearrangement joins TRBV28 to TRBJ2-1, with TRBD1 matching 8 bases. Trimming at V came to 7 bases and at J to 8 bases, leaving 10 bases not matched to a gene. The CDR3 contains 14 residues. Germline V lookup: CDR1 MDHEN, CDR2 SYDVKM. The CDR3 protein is CASIPGQGYDEQFF. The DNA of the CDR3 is TGTGCCAGCATTCCTGGACAGGGATACGATGAGCAGTTCTTC. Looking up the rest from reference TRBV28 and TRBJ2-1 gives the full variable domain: DVKVTQSSRYLVKRTGEKVFLECVQDMDHENMFWYRQDPGLGLRLIYFSYDVKMKEKGDIPEGYSVSREKKERFSLILESASTNQTSMYLCASIPGQGYDEQFFGPGTRLTVL.

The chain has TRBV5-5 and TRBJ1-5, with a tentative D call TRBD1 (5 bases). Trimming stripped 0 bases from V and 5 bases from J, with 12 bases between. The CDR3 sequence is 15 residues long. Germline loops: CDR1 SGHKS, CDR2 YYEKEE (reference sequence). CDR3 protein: CASSLGRVVDQPQHF. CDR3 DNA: TGTGCCAGCAGCTTGGGCAGGGTGGTGGATCAGCCCCAGCATTTT.

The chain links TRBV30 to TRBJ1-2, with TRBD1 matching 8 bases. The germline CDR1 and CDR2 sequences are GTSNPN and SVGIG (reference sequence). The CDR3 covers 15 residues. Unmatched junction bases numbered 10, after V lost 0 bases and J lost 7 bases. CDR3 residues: CAWSVLVGQGGGYTF. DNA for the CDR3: TGTGCCTGGAGTGTTTTGGTAGGACAGGGCGGTGGCTACACCTTC. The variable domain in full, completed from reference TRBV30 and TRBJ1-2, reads SQTIHQWPATLVQPVGSPLSLECTVEGTSNPNLYWYRQAAGRGLQLLFYSVGIGQISSEVPQNLSASRPQDRQFILSSKKLLLSDSGFYLCAWSVLVGQGGGYTFGSGTRLTVV.

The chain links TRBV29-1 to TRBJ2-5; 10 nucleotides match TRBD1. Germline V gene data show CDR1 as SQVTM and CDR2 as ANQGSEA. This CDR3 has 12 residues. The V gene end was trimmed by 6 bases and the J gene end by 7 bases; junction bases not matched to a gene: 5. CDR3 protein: CSVGQGFGTQYF. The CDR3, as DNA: TGCAGCGTGGGACAGGGGTTCGGGACCCAGTACTTC.

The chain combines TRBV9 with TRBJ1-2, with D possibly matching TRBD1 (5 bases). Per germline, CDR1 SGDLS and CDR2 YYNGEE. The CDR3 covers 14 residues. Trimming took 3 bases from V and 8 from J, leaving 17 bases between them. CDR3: CASSAWTTLRGYTF. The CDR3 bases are TGTGCCAGCAGCGCTTGGACAACTCTTAGAGGCTACACCTTC.